The 29 T cell receptor beta chains given below trace back to one sample, sequenced in a study of cytomegalovirus exposure and HLA in healthy donors. PCR primers comprised 60 Vbeta and 13 Jbeta primers. TCRdb's table, derived via immunoSEQ multiplex PCR, lists solely in-frame clones and lacks some. The top ten hold about 0.76% of the sample, which has about 170,000 clones, roughly 80% seen once. Sequencing input: PBMCs. These receptors came from a woman aged 18 to 35 in good health and CMV-seronegative.

CDR3 loop: CASSPKAETTDTQYF. DNA of the CDR3: TGCGCCAGCAGTCCCAAAGCGGAGACCACAGATACGCAGTATTTT. This chain uses TRBV5-1 with TRBJ2-3, with D perhaps matching TRBD2 (5 bases). V gave up 5 bases and J gave up 2 bases, with 15 bases separating them. The CDR3 sequence is 15 residues long. Germline lookup yields CDR1 SGHRS and CDR2 YFSETQ.

This clone appeared a single time. The junction does not match germline at one end; this may be a read error. The chain joins TRBV7-7 to TRBJ1-5; 8 bases map to TRBD1. CDR1 SSHAT and CDR2 FNYEAQ come from the germline V gene (reference sequence). CDR3 length equals 22 residues. CDR3 bases: TGTGCTAGCAGCTTACCGTGGTTAAAGGAGGACAGGGATGGTCGGAGCAATCAGCCCCAGCATTTT. Translated: CASSLPWLKEDRDGRSNQPQHF.

This clone has only a few counts. The sample carries other DNA sequences with the same CDR3. V usage is TRBV7-2 and J usage is TRBJ2-5; D gene unclear. The CDR3 has 13 amino acids. Trimming removed 1 base at V and 4 bases at J, with 7 bases between. From germline, CDR1 is SGHTA and CDR2 FQGNSA. The CDR3 reads CASSLVGGETQYF. CDR3 sequence (DNA): TGTGCCAGCAGCTTAGTAGGCGGAGAGACCCAGTACTTC.

The V gene is TRBV29-1, the J gene TRBJ2-1, with TRBD2 matching over 11 bases. The junction had 22 bases not matched to a gene; V was cut back by 4 bases and J by 5 bases. CDR3 size: 20 residues. The V gene's germline CDR1 is SQVTM and CDR2 ANQGSEA. The DNA of the CDR3 is TGCAGCGTTGGCCCTCCAGGACTAGCGGGCCAGGAACTAAGTAACAATGAGCAGTTCTTC. Its protein product is CSVGPPGLAGQELSNNEQFF.

This clone showed up just a few times. J is TRBJ1-1 and V is TRBV7-9, with 7 nucleotides matching TRBD1. The CDR3 is 14 residues long. Germline V gene lookup returns CDR1 SEHNR and CDR2 FQNEAQ (reference sequence). Trimming cost V 4 bases and J 1 base; bases outside gene matches: 3. The CDR3 coding sequence is TGTGCCAGCAGCTCAACAGGGGCGAACACTGAAGCTTTCTTT. Its protein is CASSSTGANTEAFF. The full variable domain, with the rest looked up from reference TRBV7-9 and TRBJ1-1, is DTGVSQNPRHKITKRGQNVTFRCDPISEHNRLYWYRQTLGQGPEFLTYFQNEAQLEKSRLLSDRFSAERPKGSFSTLEIQRTEQGDSAMYLCASSSTGANTEAFFGQGTRLTVV.

The chain is built from TRBV5-1 and TRBJ2-1, with D perhaps matching TRBD2 (5 bases). CDR3 length: 13 residues. V was pared by 0 bases and J by 9 bases, with 10 bases between. CDR1 is SGHRS, CDR2 YFSETQ, per germline. The CDR3 loop is CASSLGEGGEQFF. The DNA for the CDR3 is TGCGCCAGCAGCTTGGGAGAGGGCGGTGAGCAGTTCTTC.

This chain uses TRBV11-2 with TRBJ2-5; D is perhaps TRBD2 (6 bases). The end of the DNA aligns better with TRBJ2-7, so the J call may be wrong. The CDR3 is made up of 15 amino acids. CDR1 SGHAT and CDR2 FQNNGV come from the germline V gene. CDR3 region: CASSPPPWDSYEQYF. The CDR3 bases are TGTGCCAGCAGCCCCCCACCCTGGGACTCTTACGAGCAGTACTTC.

The genes are TRBV9 and TRBJ2-2; possibly TRBD2 for D (6 bases). Germline loops: CDR1 SGDLS, CDR2 YYNGEE. The CDR3 sequence is 14 residues long. V dropped 0 bases and J dropped 6 bases, with 9 bases sitting between them. CDR3 sequence: CASSVGGEAGELFF. The CDR3 coding sequence is TGTGCCAGCAGCGTAGGAGGGGAGGCCGGGGAGCTGTTTTTT.

The chain recombines TRBV5-1 with TRBJ2-7; 7 bases are shared with TRBD1. The CDR3 is made up of 14 amino acids. Germline-derived CDR1 and CDR2 are SGHRS and YFSETQ. V shed 5 bases, J shed 6 bases, and the junction held 11 bases outside the gene matches. The CDR3 spells CASSLRQGRFEQYF. The CDR3 nucleotides are TGCGCCAGCAGTCTTCGACAGGGAAGGTTCGAGCAGTACTTC.

The V gene is TRBV27, the J gene TRBJ2-5; D is possibly TRBD2 (5 bases). There are 13 residues in the CDR3. With 5 bases removed from V and 3 bases from J, the gap between germline ends came to 10 bases. Germline V lookup: CDR1 MNHEY, CDR2 SMNVEV (reference sequence). The CDR3 region is CASSLDGEETQYF. CDR3 coding DNA: TGTGCCAGCAGTCTGGACGGGGAAGAGACCCAGTACTTC.

The rearrangement joins TRBV5-6 to TRBJ1-1, with TRBD1 matching over 8 bases. Trimming at V came to 2 bases and at J to 4 bases, leaving 4 bases not matched to a gene. CDR3 length: 14 amino acids. Looked up from germline, CDR1 is SGHDT and CDR2 is YYEEEE. The CDR3 sequence is CASSFQGAVTEAFF. The CDR3, as DNA: TGTGCCAGCAGCTTCCAGGGGGCCGTCACTGAAGCTTTCTTT.

The chain links TRBV5-1 to TRBJ1-4; 7 bases fit TRBD1. This CDR3 spans 16 amino acids. Germline-derived CDR1 and CDR2 are SGHRS and YFSETQ. V dropped 4 bases and J dropped 7; count of bases not matched to a gene: 13. CDR3 loop: CASSAGQDGLFEKLFF. CDR3 DNA: TGCGCCAGCAGCGCCGGACAGGATGGGCTTTTTGAAAAACTGTTTTTT.

This clone was seen just once. The chain links TRBV6-5 to TRBJ1-2; D possibly corresponds to TRBD1 (5 bases). Germline loops: CDR1 MNHEY, CDR2 SVGAGI. The CDR3 has 15 residues. The V and J ends lost 0 bases and 6 bases respectively, with 14 bases between them. In DNA, the CDR3 is TGTGCCAGCAGTTACTCGAGGCAGGGAAGAGATGGCTACACCTTC. Its protein is CASSYSRQGRDGYTF.

This chain connects TRBV30 to TRBJ2-7, with TRBD2 as a possible D gene (6 bases). CDR1 is GTSNPN, CDR2 SVGIG, per germline (reference sequence). V gave up 4 bases and J gave up 3 bases, with 31 bases separating them. CDR3 length: 19 amino acids. Written as DNA, the CDR3 is TGTGCCTGGAAACGAACCGGGCCGTTAGCAGGAGGGTCCGGCTACGAGCAGTACTTC. Amino acids: CAWKRTGPLAGGSGYEQYF.

This clone was seen a few times. The V call is TRBV10-1, the J call TRBJ2-5; TRBD1 matches at 7 bases. V lost 3 bases and J lost 6; bases outside the gene matches: 7. The germline CDR1 and CDR2 sequences are WNHNN and SYGVQD (reference sequence). The CDR3 runs 14 residues. CDR3: CASSDGNRGQTQYF. CDR3 coding DNA: TGCGCCAGCAGTGATGGGAACAGGGGTCAGACCCAGTACTTC.

The genes are TRBV7-2 and TRBJ2-7; 7 bases are a match to TRBD2. The V gene end was trimmed by 3 bases and the J gene end by 0 bases; junction bases not matched to a gene: 8. The CDR3 length is 16 residues. CDR1 and CDR2 from the germline V gene are SGHTA and FQGNSA. The CDR3 spells CASSFSSGASSYEQYF. CDR3 DNA sequence: TGTGCCAGCAGCTTCTCTAGCGGAGCCAGCTCCTACGAGCAGTACTTC.

This chain uses TRBV6-1 with TRBJ2-7; TRBD1 matches 9 bases. Germline CDR1 reads MNHNS; CDR2 reads SASEGT. The CDR3 runs 12 residues. With V trimmed by 10 bases and J by 2 bases, 3 bases remained unmatched. The CDR3 loop reads CAITGGAYEQYF. DNA of the CDR3: TGTGCCATTACAGGGGGCGCCTACGAGCAGTACTTC.

The chain couples TRBV15 to TRBJ1-5; D might be TRBD1 (5 bases). Germline CDR1 reads LNHNV; CDR2 reads YYDKDF (reference sequence). The ends were cut back, 0 bases at V and 1 base at J, with 13 bases in the middle. This CDR3 comprises 17 residues. CDR3 nucleotide sequence: TGTGCCACCAGCAGAGATTGGCAGGGAATAAGCAATCAGCCCCAGCATTTT. This translates into CATSRDWQGISNQPQHF.

This clone was recorded a few times. The rearrangement links TRBV4-2 to TRBJ1-4; D gene uncertain. This CDR3 contains 15 residues. Trimming stripped 1 base from V and 5 bases from J, with 11 bases between. Germline V gene sequence: CDR1 LGHNA, CDR2 YNFKEQ. The CDR3 protein is CASSQVTAENEKLFF. CDR3 sequence (DNA): TGTGCCAGCAGCCAAGTCACGGCGGAAAATGAAAAACTGTTTTTT.

CDR3 amino acids: CASSEQGDQTGELFF. The CDR3 DNA reads as TGTGCCAGCAGTGAACAGGGGGACCAGACCGGGGAGCTGTTTTTT. The chain recombines TRBV6-1 with TRBJ2-2; 7 bases line up with TRBD1. The J segment lost 5 bases and the V segment lost 2 bases, leaving 5 bases of the junction unmatched. This CDR3 is 15 amino acids long. Germline lookup yields CDR1 MNHNS and CDR2 SASEGT.

The genes are TRBV2 and TRBJ2-3; no clear D. Germline CDR1 reads SNHLY; CDR2 reads FYNNEI. V was trimmed by 8 bases and J by 2 bases, leaving 11 bases between them. The CDR3 extends over 13 amino acids. CDR3 loop: CASYKRHTDTQYF. The DNA for the CDR3 is TGTGCCAGCTACAAGAGACACACAGATACGCAGTATTTT. Together with reference TRBV2 and TRBJ2-3, the CDR3 gives the full variable domain: EPEVTQTPSHQVTQMGQEVILRCVPISNHLYFYWYRQILGQKVEFLVSFYNNEISEKSEIFDDQFSVERPDGSNFTLKIRSTKLEDSAMYFCASYKRHTDTQYFGPGTRLTVL.

This clone showed up just a few times. The chain joins TRBV29-1 to TRBJ2-2; a weak D match, TRBD1 (6 bases). The CDR3 loop spans 14 amino acids. V was cut by 6 bases and J by 4 bases, with 15 bases left in between. Germline V gene data show CDR1 as SQVTM and CDR2 as ANQGSEA. DNA of the CDR3: TGCAGCGTGGCAAAGGGGGTCCCCACCGGGGAGCTGTTTTTT. This sequence encodes CSVAKGVPTGELFF.

This chain joins TRBV5-1 and TRBJ2-7, with TRBD1 as a possible D gene (6 bases). The CDR3 has 14 amino acids. Germline V lookup: CDR1 SGHRS, CDR2 YFSETQ. V dropped 0 bases and J dropped 2 bases, with 9 bases sitting between them. The CDR3 here is CASSLGQETYEQYF. CDR3 coding DNA: TGCGCCAGCAGCTTGGGACAGGAGACCTACGAGCAGTACTTC.

This chain links TRBV27 with TRBJ2-5, with TRBD1 identical over 8 bases. The J call is uncertain, as TRBJ2-7 better fits the DNA end. CDR1 and CDR2 from the germline V gene are MNHEY and SMNVEV (reference sequence). The CDR3 has 14 amino acids. The CDR3 coding sequence is TGTGCCAGCAGTTTAGGGACAGGCTACTACGAGCAGTACTTC. Translated: CASSLGTGYYEQYF.

The chain employs TRBV10-3 and TRBJ2-3; no firm D call. Trimming shortened V by 2 bases and J by 2 bases, and 14 bases separated the two germline ends. Germline lookup yields CDR1 ENHRY and CDR2 SYGVKD. The CDR3 is 16 amino acids. For the CDR3, the DNA is TGTGCCATCAGTGAGGGTCGGTTGATGATCACAGATACGCAGTATTTT. Translated: CAISEGRLMITDTQYF.

This clone appeared a single time. The chain has TRBV6-1 and TRBJ2-7; the match to TRBD2 covers 10 bases. Trimming cost V 4 bases and J 3 bases; bases outside gene matches: 6. The CDR3 is 15 residues long. The germline CDR1 and CDR2 sequences are MNHNS and SASEGT. CDR3 sequence (DNA): TGTGCCAGCAGTGGGACTAGCGGAGGTATCTACGAGCAGTACTTC. This gives the protein CASSGTSGGIYEQYF.

V gene TRBV27 combines with J gene TRBJ1-5, with D tentatively TRBD1 (6 bases). V was shortened by 3 bases and J by 3 bases, with 9 bases between the two germline ends. Germline V gene data show CDR1 as MNHEY and CDR2 as SMNVEV (reference sequence). The CDR3 is made up of 14 amino acids. For the CDR3, the DNA is TGTGCCAGCAGTTTCAGGGGTTACAATCAGCCCCAGCATTTT. Protein: CASSFRGYNQPQHF.

V usage is TRBV19 and J usage is TRBJ2-2; 9 positions agree with TRBD1. The CDR3 contains 15 residues. V shed 6 bases and J 1 base; nucleotides not matched to a gene: 3. Looked up from germline, CDR1 is LNHDA and CDR2 is SQIVND (reference sequence). The CDR3 DNA reads TGTGCCAGTAGGCTGACAGGGGGGAACACCGGGGAGCTGTTTTTT. This codes for CASRLTGGNTGELFF.

The genes are TRBV28 and TRBJ1-2; D is ambiguous. Germline loops: CDR1 MDHEN, CDR2 SYDVKM. This CDR3 contains 12 residues. Trimming left V 6 bases short and J 4 bases short, with 9 bases between. The CDR3 nucleotides are TGTGCCAGCAGAAAGAGATCCTATGGCTACACCTTC. It codes for CASRKRSYGYTF.